The next 30 T cell receptor beta chains were all read from a single sample in a study of cytomegalovirus exposure and HLA in healthy donors. The PCR had 60 Vbeta and 13 Jbeta primers. Generated by immunoSEQ multiplex PCR, the TCRdb table keeps only in-frame clones and is missing some. Of roughly 130,000 clones listed, 74% were seen once; the top ten hold approximately 6%. The sequenced material came from PBMCs. The receptors derive from a woman aged 45-60 years in good health and CMV-seropositive.

This chain joins TRBV11-3 and TRBJ1-2, with 7 bases lining up with TRBD1. V was pared by 9 bases and J by 10 bases, with 14 bases of the junction left unmatched. Germline lookup yields CDR1 SGHNT and CDR2 YENEEA. The CDR3 loop spans 13 amino acids. The CDR3 region has the DNA TGTGCCAGTAAAGGTCTTGGGACAGCCATCTACACCTTC. This gives the protein CASKGLGTAIYTF.

In the case of this clone: One end of the junction varies from germline; a read error may be responsible. The chain joins TRBV7-9 to TRBJ1-1; no clear D. The germline gives CDR1 SEHNR, CDR2 FQNEAQ (reference sequence). CDR3 length: 12 amino acids. CDR3: CTSSYAGLEAFF. The CDR3 DNA follows: TGTACCAGCAGCTATGCGGGCCTTGAAGCTTTCTTT.

The rearrangement links TRBV5-4 to TRBJ2-7, with D perhaps TRBD2 (7 bases). Germline CDR1 and CDR2: SGHNT and YYREEE (reference sequence). The length of the CDR3 is 15 residues. Trimming pared 2 bases from V and 4 bases from J, leaving 16 bases between. The CDR3 sequence is CASSLRGGLGYEQYF. As DNA, the CDR3 is TGTGCCAGCAGCTTAAGGGGGGGGTTAGGATACGAGCAGTACTTC.

This sequence joins TRBV5-1 and TRBJ2-1; 11 nucleotides align to TRBD2. The CDR3 is 15 residues long. Germline values: CDR1 SGHRS, CDR2 YFSETQ. J lost 5 bases, V lost 4 bases, and 5 bases had no gene match. As DNA, the CDR3 is TGCGCCAGCAGCCAAGGGACTAGCGGACACAATGAGCAGTTCTTC. This sequence encodes CASSQGTSGHNEQFF. Looking up the rest from reference TRBV5-1 and TRBJ2-1 gives the full variable domain: KAGVTQTPRYLIKTRGQQVTLSCSPISGHRSVSWYQQTPGQGLQFLFEYFSETQRNKGNFPGRFSGRQFSNSRSEMNVSTLELGDSALYLCASSQGTSGHNEQFFGPGTRLTVL.

This chain uses TRBV13 with TRBJ1-5; the D gene is possibly TRBD1 (6 bases). This CDR3 is built from 14 residues. Trimming shortened V by 4 bases and J by 3 bases, and 10 bases separated the two germline ends. Germline V gene lookup returns CDR1 PRHDT and CDR2 FYEKMQ (reference sequence). The DNA for the CDR3 is TGTGCCAGCAGCTCACAGGGACCCAATCAGCCCCAGCATTTT. Its protein is CASSSQGPNQPQHF.

V and J are TRBV29-1 and TRBJ2-7, with 9 bases fitting TRBD1. J was trimmed by 3 bases and V by 0 bases; bases with no gene match: 6. The germline gives CDR1 SQVTM, CDR2 ANQGSEA. The length of the CDR3 is 15 residues. The CDR3 DNA reads as TGCAGCGTTGAAGATCGAGGGACAGGGATCTACGAGCAGTACTTC. Translation: CSVEDRGTGIYEQYF.

This clone was counted a few times. V is TRBV2 and J is TRBJ2-7; perhaps TRBD2 as D (6 bases). Trimming pared 3 bases from V and 12 bases from J, leaving 18 bases between. This CDR3 comprises 13 residues. Germline V gives CDR1 SNHLY, CDR2 FYNNEI. CDR3 coding DNA: TGTGCCAGCAGTGATCCCCGGGACTGCCTAGGGTACTTC. This gives the protein CASSDPRDCLGYF.

This clone was recorded once. The same CDR3 arises from other DNA sequences in this sample as well. The CDR3 DNA reads TGTGCCAGCAGCTTAGGAGAGGGAGGGGGGAGCACTGAAGCTTTCTTT. As protein: CASSLGEGGGSTEAFF. The chain combines TRBV7-8 with TRBJ1-1; D is possibly TRBD1 (6 bases). The CDR3 is 16 residues long. The V and J ends lost 1 base and 4 bases respectively, with 16 bases between them. Germline V gives CDR1 SGHVS, CDR2 FQNEAQ.

This clone occurred a few times. The J gene is TRBJ1-5, the V gene TRBV7-2; 8 nucleotides agree with TRBD1. The CDR3 has 15 amino acids. The junction had 4 bases not matched to a gene; V was cut back by 2 bases and J by 4 bases. Germline CDR1 reads SGHTA; CDR2 reads FQGNSA. The CDR3 DNA reads TGTGCCAGCAGCTTAAACGGACAGGGAAATCAGCCCCAGCATTTT. It is translated as CASSLNGQGNQPQHF. Together with reference TRBV7-2 and TRBJ1-5, the CDR3 gives the full variable domain: GAGVSQSPSNKVTEKGKDVELRCDPISGHTALYWYRQSLGQGLEFLIYFQGNSAPDKSGLPSDRFSAERTGGSVSTLTIQRTQQEDSAVYLCASSLNGQGNQPQHFGDGTRLSIL.

V usage is TRBV7-2 and J usage is TRBJ1-2; D call uncertain. This CDR3 has 14 amino acids. Germline CDR1 is SGHTA and CDR2 is FQGNSA. Trimming pared 3 bases from V and 5 bases from J, leaving 13 bases between. The CDR3 is CASSLSAQWYGYTF. DNA for the CDR3: TGTGCCAGCAGCTTGTCGGCACAGTGGTATGGCTACACCTTC.

The rearrangement joins TRBV5-1 to TRBJ1-6, with TRBD1 matching 9 bases. V dropped 2 bases and J dropped 9; count of bases not matched to a gene: 3. CDR3 length: 14 amino acids. The germline V gene has CDR1 SGHRS and CDR2 YFSETQ. CDR3 nucleotides: TGCGCCAGCAGCTTACAGGGGGCAGGTTCACCCCTCCACTTT. Its translation: CASSLQGAGSPLHF.

CDR3: CASSQGGRTFGEKLFF. The CDR3 region has the DNA TGTGCCAGCAGCCAAGGGGGTCGGACATTTGGTGAAAAACTGTTTTTT. The rearrangement uses TRBV14 and TRBJ1-4; a weak D match, TRBD1 (5 bases). Germline V gives CDR1 SGHDN, CDR2 FVKESK. This CDR3 region has 16 residues. V lost 1 base and J lost 7, with 16 bases in between.

This chain uses TRBV13 with TRBJ1-1; 7 bases are a match to TRBD1. CDR1 PRHDT and CDR2 FYEKMQ come from the germline V gene (reference sequence). V gave up 4 bases and J gave up 6 bases; unmatched junction bases: 8. This CDR3 comprises 14 residues. CDR3 in amino acids: CASSSYRGFPEAFF. CDR3 nucleotide sequence: TGTGCCAGCAGCTCTTACAGGGGCTTCCCTGAAGCTTTCTTT.

This chain uses TRBV6-1 with TRBJ1-2, with D hard to call. Trimming removed 1 base at V and 5 bases at J, with 17 bases between. This CDR3 has 16 amino acids. Germline loops: CDR1 MNHNS, CDR2 SASEGT. Here the CDR3 reads CASSEVDTKGKYGYTF. The DNA for the CDR3 is TGTGCCAGCAGTGAAGTAGACACAAAAGGAAAGTATGGCTACACCTTC.

The chain couples TRBV19 to TRBJ1-1; TRBD1 is a possible D gene (5 bases). This CDR3 comprises 14 residues. V dropped 0 bases and J dropped 4 bases, with 9 bases sitting between them. The V gene's germline CDR1 is LNHDA and CDR2 SQIVND (reference sequence). For the CDR3, the DNA is TGTGCCAGTAGTATAGATCGAAGGGGCACTGAAGCTTTCTTT. Translation gives CASSIDRRGTEAFF.

V is TRBV15 and J is TRBJ1-3, with 7 nucleotides matching TRBD1. Germline V gene data show CDR1 as LNHNV and CDR2 as YYDKDF (reference sequence). V lost 0 bases and J lost 9; bases outside the gene matches: 8. The CDR3 length is 15 residues. The CDR3 nucleotides are TGTGCCACCAGCAGAGATCGTGGAGGGGGCTTCACCATATATTTT. Its translation is CATSRDRGGGFTIYF.

The chain recombines TRBV19 with TRBJ2-6, with D maybe TRBD1 (6 bases). Germline CDR1 and CDR2: LNHDA and SQIVND (reference sequence). This CDR3 spans 20 amino acids. Trimming left V 6 bases short and J 0 bases short, with 24 bases between. CDR3 sequence (DNA): TGTGCCAGTAGGTCCTCTGGGCTTTTGGACAGAATCTCTGGGGCCAACGTCCTGACTTTC. It specifies CASRSSGLLDRISGANVLTF.

V and J are TRBV15 and TRBJ2-2, with 8 bases identical to TRBD2. V dropped 4 bases and J dropped 5; count of bases not matched to a gene: 6. The germline V gene encodes CDR1 LNHNV and CDR2 YYDKDF (reference sequence). There are 15 residues in the CDR3. The CDR3 coding sequence is TGTGCCACCAGCAAAAGCGGGGGTCGAACCGGGGAGCTGTTTTTT. Amino acids: CATSKSGGRTGELFF.

The chain uses TRBV6-6 and TRBJ1-4, with 8 nucleotides matching TRBD1. After removal of 2 bases from V and 10 bases from J, the junction contained 6 bases not matched to a gene. The CDR3 consists of 14 residues. Germline loops: CDR1 MNHNY, CDR2 SVGAGI (reference sequence). The chain's CDR3 is CASSYPGGRGKLFF. DNA of the CDR3: TGTGCCAGCAGTTACCCAGGGGGCCGGGGAAAACTGTTTTTT.

The chain couples TRBV13 to TRBJ2-5, with 7 bases identical to TRBD1. The CDR3 totals 15 residues. From germline, CDR1 is PRHDT and CDR2 FYEKMQ (reference sequence). Trimming at V came to 5 bases and at J to 11 bases, leaving 17 bases not matched to a gene. DNA of the CDR3: TGTGCCAGCAGCCCCTATAACGGACAGGCTAAAGAGCAGTACTTC. This translates into CASSPYNGQAKEQYF.

This chain connects TRBV4-1 to TRBJ2-4; 8 bases match TRBD2. The CDR3 runs 19 residues. The trim removed 4 bases at V and 0 bases at J, leaving 14 bases unmatched. The germline V gene encodes CDR1 MGHRA and CDR2 YSYEKL. This CDR3 is CASSPGGAGGSLAKNIQYF. CDR3 coding DNA: TGCGCCAGCAGCCCCGGAGGGGCGGGGGGAAGCCTAGCCAAAAACATTCAGTACTTC.

This clone was detected a few times. The CDR3 bases are TGTGCCAGCACACCGGGGGATTCCTGGAACACCGGGGAGCTGTTTTTT. This sequence encodes CASTPGDSWNTGELFF. The genes are TRBV2 and TRBJ2-2; TRBD2 is a possible D gene (6 bases). Trimming stripped 7 bases from V and 1 base from J, with 16 bases between. The germline gives CDR1 SNHLY, CDR2 FYNNEI. The CDR3 runs 16 residues.

This CDR3 is CASSLSAKNTEAFF. CDR3 DNA: TGTGCCAGCAGCTTATCTGCTAAGAACACTGAAGCTTTCTTT. The chain couples TRBV7-9 to TRBJ1-1, with D unclear. The CDR3 has 14 amino acids. CDR1 and CDR2 from the germline V gene are SEHNR and FQNEAQ (reference sequence). The V and J ends lost 2 bases and 1 base respectively, with 8 bases between them.

There are many counts of this clone. The genes are TRBV6-1 and TRBJ1-5; no definite D call. The ends were cut back, 3 bases at V and 3 bases at J, with 9 bases in the middle. The CDR3 covers 14 residues. The germline gives CDR1 MNHNS, CDR2 SASEGT. The CDR3 protein is CASSDGFANQPQHF. The DNA for the CDR3 is TGTGCCAGCAGTGACGGGTTCGCCAATCAGCCCCAGCATTTT.

The chain uses TRBV9 and TRBJ2-3, with TRBD2 identical over 7 bases. Germline values: CDR1 SGDLS, CDR2 YYNGEE. Trimming at V came to 0 bases and at J to 6 bases, leaving 10 bases not matched to a gene. The CDR3 length is 16 residues. The CDR3: CASSVGASSGTDTQYF. The CDR3 DNA reads as TGTGCCAGCAGCGTAGGAGCCTCCAGCGGGACGGATACGCAGTATTTT.

The chain carries TRBV27 and TRBJ1-2, with D maybe TRBD1 (5 bases). Trimming removed 6 bases from V and 8 bases from J, with 19 bases in between. This CDR3 is 14 amino acids long. Germline V gene lookup returns CDR1 MNHEY and CDR2 SMNVEV (reference sequence). CDR3 in amino acids: CASSPLQGLRGYTF. In DNA, the CDR3 is TGTGCCAGCAGCCCACTTCAGGGATTAAGGGGCTACACCTTC.

J is TRBJ2-3 and V is TRBV7-9; 8 bases are a match to TRBD2. The V segment lost 8 bases and the J segment 0 bases; nucleotides outside the gene matches: 7. The V gene's germline CDR1 is SEHNR and CDR2 FQNEAQ (reference sequence). The CDR3 has 15 amino acids. The CDR3 DNA follows: TGTGCCAGCTTACGGGGGGGCACTAGCACAGATACGCAGTATTTT. Translated, it gives CASLRGGTSTDTQYF.

This chain links TRBV15 with TRBJ1-6; D gene uncertain. Deletions cut 1 base from V and 0 bases from J, with 10 bases between. From germline, CDR1 is LNHNV and CDR2 YYDKDF (reference sequence). The CDR3 covers 17 residues. CDR3 in amino acids: CATSRVRGSSYNSPLHF. CDR3 in DNA: TGTGCCACCAGCAGAGTACGTGGGAGCTCCTATAATTCACCCCTCCACTTT.

The chain joins TRBV7-9 to TRBJ1-1; TRBD1 aligns across 9 bases. The CDR3 consists of 14 residues. CDR1 and CDR2 from the germline V gene are SEHNR and FQNEAQ (reference sequence). The V segment lost 4 bases and the J segment 1 base; nucleotides outside the gene matches: 1. The CDR3 DNA sequence: TGTGCCAGCAGCTGGGACAGGGAGAACACTGAAGCTTTCTTT. Its translation: CASSWDRENTEAFF.

This clone showed up just once. The V call is TRBV11-2, the J call TRBJ1-6, with a tentative D call TRBD1 (6 bases). This CDR3 has 15 amino acids. V dropped 0 bases and J dropped 7 bases, with 10 bases sitting between them. Germline V gene lookup returns CDR1 SGHAT and CDR2 FQNNGV. The CDR3 sequence is CASSLEGHANSPLHF. In DNA, the CDR3 is TGTGCCAGCAGCTTAGAGGGACACGCAAATTCACCCCTCCACTTT.